These 20 T cell receptor beta chains were sequenced from one sample in a study of regulatory T cells in long-lasting Graves disease. Indicated time point: newly diagnosed GD, antithyroid drugs for less than 3 months. From RNA extracted from PBMCs, the TCR library was made. Investigators prepared the TCR beta libraries by applying iRepertoire HTBI primers and Arm-PCR of CDR3 regions. Each CDR3 protein is one row after TCRdb ran MiXCR on the multiplex PCR reads. The table shows approximately 300,000 distinct CDR3 sequences, with 15% to 20% occurring only once. The sequencing used peripheral blood mononuclear cells (PBMCs), collected at new diagnosis, from a patient treated with antithyroid drugs. Every receptor here comes from a female donor with Graves disease.

This clonotype turned up a few times. The chain uses TRBV18 and TRBJ1-3; 7 bases fit TRBD1. The CDR3 consists of 15 residues. From germline, CDR1 is KGHSH and CDR2 LQKENI. J lost 4 bases, V lost 6 bases, and 9 bases had no gene match. In nucleotides, the CDR3 is TGTGCCAGCTCGCCGGGACAGAGATGGGGAAACACCATATATTTT. This translates into CASSPGQRWGNTIYF.

The table lists this clonotype with a few counts. The CDR3 DNA is TGTGCCAGCAGCCCCACCGGCCCAGGAAACACCATATATTTT. This translates into CASSPTGPGNTIYF. The V call is TRBV25-1, the J call TRBJ1-3; no firm D call. CDR1 is MGHDK and CDR2 is SYGVNS in the germline V gene. V shed 6 bases and J shed 4 bases, with 13 bases lying between them. The CDR3 runs 14 residues.

CDR3 DNA sequence: TGTGCCAGCAGTGTAACAGGGGAAGAGGAAAAACTGTTTTTT. Its translation is CASSVTGEEEKLFF. The chain has TRBV2 and TRBJ1-4; TRBD1 agrees at 7 bases. The CDR3 contains 14 residues. CDR1 is SNHLY, CDR2 FYNNEI, per germline. Trimming took 4 bases from V and 8 from J; bases not matched to a gene: 7.

Remarks on this clonotype: A read error may be the cause here, since a much bigger clone is one base away. This chain uses TRBV30 with TRBJ1-1, with TRBD1 matching over 9 bases. V was pared by 7 bases and J by 1 base, with 4 bases of the junction left unmatched. Per germline, CDR1 GTSNPN and CDR2 SVGIG (reference sequence). The CDR3 loop spans 13 amino acids. CDR3 amino acids: CASGDRANTEAFF. The DNA of the CDR3 is TGTGCCTCGGGGGACAGGGCGAACACTGAAGCTTTCTTT.

This clonotype was counted ten times or more. The chain couples TRBV7-8 to TRBJ1-5; possible D gene TRBD1, 5 bases. V gave up 3 bases and J gave up 6 bases, with 9 bases separating them. CDR1 is SGHVS, CDR2 FQNEAQ, per germline. This CDR3 comprises 13 residues. The CDR3 is CASSLGGLQPQHF. The CDR3, as DNA: TGTGCCAGCAGCTTGGGGGGACTTCAGCCCCAGCATTTT.

This clonotype appeared many times. V usage is TRBV7-8 and J usage is TRBJ2-2; D is uncertain. Trimming took off 3 bases at V and 3 bases at J, with 8 bases between the two ends. The CDR3 contains 14 residues. CDR1 and CDR2 from the germline V gene are SGHVS and FQNEAQ. This chain's CDR3 is CASSFIRDTGELFF. The CDR3 bases are TGTGCCAGCAGCTTCATCAGAGACACCGGGGAGCTGTTTTTT.

This clonotype was seen at least ten times. The chain joins TRBV28 to TRBJ2-7, with 8 bases lining up with TRBD2. Germline lookup yields CDR1 MDHEN and CDR2 SYDVKM. Trimming removed 3 bases from V and 3 bases from J; junction bases left unmatched: 4. This CDR3 comprises 14 residues. The CDR3 loop is CASSFLAGNYEQYF. CDR3 coding DNA: TGTGCCAGCAGTTTCTTAGCGGGGAACTACGAGCAGTACTTC.

This clonotype occurred many times. The V gene is TRBV2, the J gene TRBJ2-5, with D perhaps TRBD2 (6 bases). The CDR3 runs to 14 residues. V shed 6 bases and J shed 2 bases, with 13 bases lying between them. Germline CDR1 and CDR2: SNHLY and FYNNEI. For the CDR3, the DNA is TGTGCCAGCAGACCAAATAGCGGACAAGAGACCCAGTACTTC. It specifies CASRPNSGQETQYF.

V gene TRBV7-3 combines with J gene TRBJ2-7, with a weak D call TRBD2 (6 bases). The CDR3 length is 15 residues. Germline CDR1 SGHTA, CDR2 FQGTGA. Between the trimmed V and J ends, which lost 0 bases and 5 bases, there was a span of 14 bases. For the CDR3, the DNA is TGTGCCAGCAGCTTAACGGGGCTAGCGTCCCACGAGCAGTACTTC. It yields the protein CASSLTGLASHEQYF. Looking up the rest from reference TRBV7-3 and TRBJ2-7 gives the full variable domain: GAGVSQTPSNKVTEKGKYVELRCDPISGHTALYWYRQSLGQGPEFLIYFQGTGAADDSGLPNDRFFAVRPEGSVSTLKIQRTERGDSAVYLCASSLTGLASHEQYFGPGTRLTVT.

In its sample, this clonotype was seen many times. V and J are TRBV12-3 or TRBV12-4 and TRBJ2-6; TRBD1 matches 7 bases. The CDR3 runs 15 residues. The trim removed 6 bases at V and 3 bases at J, leaving 5 bases unmatched. The CDR3 DNA reads as TGTGCCAGCAGCCCTACAGGGGATGGGGCCAACGTCCTGACTTTC. It is translated as CASSPTGDGANVLTF.

This clonotype was counted many times. This chain links TRBV7-3 with TRBJ2-7, with TRBD1 matching over 10 bases. The length of the CDR3 is 15 residues. The germline V gene encodes CDR1 SGHTA and CDR2 FQGTGA. Germline trimming cut 5 bases from V and 1 base from J; bases unmatched to any gene: 5. The CDR3 nucleotides read TGTGCCAGCAGCCCCCGGGACAGGGGTTCCTACGAGCAGTACTTC. Its protein is CASSPRDRGSYEQYF.

This clonotype was observed many times. The chain carries TRBV9 and TRBJ2-5; D possibly uses TRBD1 or TRBD2 (5 bases each). Germline assignment: CDR1 SGDLS and CDR2 YYNGEE. V was trimmed by 0 bases and J by 5 bases, leaving 11 bases between them. There are 14 residues in the CDR3. The CDR3 sequence is CASSVGGTYETQYF. The CDR3 region has the DNA TGTGCCAGCAGCGTAGGAGGGACGTACGAGACCCAGTACTTC.

Turning to this clonotype: Without the conserved terminal phenylalanine or tryptophan, this CDR3 likely stems from a read error. CDR3 amino acids: CASTLMGTSADTQYS. Here the CDR3 DNA reads TGCGCCAGCACCCTAATGGGGACAAGCGCGGATACGCAGTATTCT. This chain connects TRBV5-1 to TRBJ2-3; weak D call: TRBD1 (6 bases). CDR3 length: 15 amino acids. Germline V lookup: CDR1 SGHRS, CDR2 YFSETQ. The V end lost 6 bases, the J end lost 6 bases, and 20 bases lay between the germline ends.

The chain carries TRBV3-1 and TRBJ1-3; D may be TRBD1 (5 bases). Looked up from germline, CDR1 is LGHDT and CDR2 is YNNKEL (reference sequence). Trimming pared 4 bases from V and 0 bases from J, leaving 19 bases between. This CDR3 is built from 18 residues. The CDR3 DNA reads TGTGCCAGCAGCCGGACGGCTGCATCGGGGCTCTCTGGAAACACCATATATTTT. Amino acids: CASSRTAASGLSGNTIYF.

This clonotype was recorded at least ten times. CDR3 sequence: CASSSLAHRLGELFF. The CDR3 DNA sequence: TGTGCCAGCAGTTCACTAGCACATCGGTTGGGGGAGCTGTTTTTT. V and J are TRBV27 and TRBJ2-2; the D gene is possibly TRBD2 (6 bases). There are 15 residues in the CDR3. CDR1 MNHEY and CDR2 SMNVEV come from the germline V gene (reference sequence). V was pared by 4 bases and J by 8 bases, with 17 bases between.

This clonotype was recorded many times. The chain carries TRBV27 and TRBJ1-1, with 8 bases aligning to TRBD1. The ends lost 3 bases at V and 0 bases at J; junction bases unmatched: 6. The V gene's germline CDR1 is MNHEY and CDR2 SMNVEV (reference sequence). This CDR3 is built from 16 residues. The DNA of the CDR3 is TGTGCCAGCAGTTTCAGCAGGGGGCTGATGAACACTGAAGCTTTCTTT. Its protein is CASSFSRGLMNTEAFF.

J is TRBJ2-2 and V is TRBV12-3 or TRBV12-4; possible D gene TRBD1, 5 bases. This CDR3 has 15 amino acids. Trimming pared 6 bases from V and 4 bases from J, leaving 15 bases between. The CDR3 sequence: CASSRGRGSTGELFF. In DNA, the CDR3 is TGTGCCAGCAGCCGAGGAAGGGGTAGCACCGGGGAGCTGTTTTTT.

Only a few counts were recorded for this clonotype. This chain uses TRBV6-1 with TRBJ2-5, with D possibly being TRBD1 (5 bases). The J call may be wrong; the DNA end is better matched by TRBJ2-1. Germline lookup yields CDR1 MNHNS and CDR2 SASEGT. CDR3 length: 18 amino acids. CDR3 sequence reads: CASSEPSGLPRPYNEQFF. CDR3 sequence (DNA): TGTGCCAGCAGTGAACCCTCAGGGCTTCCTAGACCCTACAATGAGCAGTTCTTC.

This clonotype has a count of ten or more. The chain employs TRBV2 and TRBJ2-6; TRBD2 agrees at 7 bases. Germline V gene lookup returns CDR1 SNHLY and CDR2 FYNNEI. The V and J ends lost 6 bases and 0 bases, in that order; junction bases with no gene match: 11. The CDR3 loop spans 18 amino acids. Here the CDR3 DNA reads TGTGCCAGCAGCGGGGTGGGAGGGTATCCCTCTGGGGCCAACGTCCTGACTTTC. This translates into CASSGVGGYPSGANVLTF.

In its sample, this clonotype was seen a few times. The J gene is TRBJ1-5, the V gene TRBV4-1; 7 bases are a match to TRBD1. The CDR3 runs 19 residues. V lost 2 bases, J lost 4 bases, and 17 bases stayed unmatched. In germline, CDR1 is MGHRA, CDR2 YSYEKL. This chain's CDR3 is CASSQSYSSQGSPNQPQHF. CDR3 sequence (DNA): TGCGCCAGCAGCCAAAGTTACTCTTCACAGGGGTCCCCGAATCAGCCCCAGCATTTT.